These 10 T cell receptor beta chains share one sample of origin, sequenced in a study of cytomegalovirus exposure and HLA in healthy donors. PCR was performed using 60 Vbeta and 13 Jbeta primers. Generated by immunoSEQ multiplex PCR, the TCRdb table keeps only in-frame clones and is missing some. The profile shows approximately 210,000 clones, around 79% of them singletons. Sequencing used PBMCs. These receptors all stem from a girl aged 5-17 years in good health and CMV-seropositive.

This chain links TRBV5-1 with TRBJ2-5; D possibly corresponds to TRBD1 (6 bases). Germline assignment: CDR1 SGHRS and CDR2 YFSETQ. The CDR3 consists of 13 residues. V was cut by 3 bases and J by 2 bases, with 8 bases left in between. The CDR3, as DNA: TGCGCCAGCAGCTCACAGGGACAAGAGACCCAGTACTTC. Translation gives CASSSQGQETQYF.

CDR3 bases: TGTGCCAGCAGCTTATATCTAGCGGGGGGCACAGATACGCAGTATTTT. Its protein is CASSLYLAGGTDTQYF. V is TRBV7-8 and J is TRBJ2-3; 10 bases fit TRBD2. The germline gives CDR1 SGHVS, CDR2 FQNEAQ. Trimming cost V 2 bases and J 1 base; bases outside gene matches: 3. The CDR3 totals 16 residues.

This clone is a singleton in its sample. The chain joins TRBV2 to TRBJ1-1; 10 positions match TRBD1. CDR3 size: 14 residues. Germline values: CDR1 SNHLY, CDR2 FYNNEI. Trimming at V came to 8 bases and at J to 8 bases, leaving 11 bases not matched to a gene. The CDR3 loop reads CASQGRTGGIEAFF. The CDR3 region has the DNA TGTGCCAGCCAAGGACGGACAGGGGGGATCGAAGCTTTCTTT. Drawing the rest from reference TRBV2 and TRBJ1-1, the complete variable domain is EPEVTQTPSHQVTQMGQEVILRCVPISNHLYFYWYRQILGQKVEFLVSFYNNEISEKSEIFDDQFSVERPDGSNFTLKIRSTKLEDSAMYFCASQGRTGGIEAFFGQGTRLTVV.

The chain links TRBV2 to TRBJ1-3; no definite D call. This CDR3 has 13 amino acids. CDR1 and CDR2 (germline): SNHLY, FYNNEI. The V and J ends lost 6 bases and 0 bases respectively, with 6 bases between them. CDR3 region: CASRSSSGNTIYF. As DNA, the CDR3 is TGTGCCAGCAGATCTAGCTCTGGAAACACCATATATTTT.

The chain uses TRBV5-1 and TRBJ2-3; 9 bases are shared with TRBD2. The CDR3 consists of 15 residues. The germline CDR1 and CDR2 sequences are SGHRS and YFSETQ. After removal of 6 bases from V and 2 bases from J, the junction contained 7 bases not matched to a gene. DNA for the CDR3: TGCGCCAGCACCGTAGCGGGGGCGATCACAGATACGCAGTATTTT. Residues: CASTVAGAITDTQYF.

This clone was counted a single time. This chain connects TRBV5-1 to TRBJ2-7; TRBD1 is a possible D gene (6 bases). V lost 4 bases, J lost 2 bases, and 13 bases lay in between. CDR1 SGHRS and CDR2 YFSETQ come from the germline V gene. The CDR3 is made up of 14 amino acids. The CDR3 reads CASSNREKAYEQYF. The DNA for the CDR3 is TGCGCCAGCAGCAACAGGGAGAAAGCCTACGAGCAGTACTTC.

This clone was counted between two and nine times. The chain combines TRBV7-2 with TRBJ2-1, with a tentative D call TRBD2 (7 bases). This CDR3 is built from 14 residues. Between the trimmed V and J ends, which lost 5 bases and 12 bases, there was a span of 20 bases. Germline CDR1 is SGHTA and CDR2 is FQGNSA. The CDR3 sequence: CASSPEGGAGAQFF. Written as DNA, the CDR3 is TGTGCCAGCAGCCCAGAGGGGGGGGCAGGTGCGCAGTTCTTC.

The V call is TRBV7-2, the J call TRBJ1-2; D unclear. Looked up from germline, CDR1 is SGHTA and CDR2 is FQGNSA. V was trimmed by 1 base and J by 0 bases, leaving 12 bases between them. The CDR3 extends over 16 amino acids. The CDR3 spells CASSLELLLANYGYTF. The CDR3 coding sequence is TGTGCCAGCAGCTTAGAGTTACTACTAGCTAACTATGGCTACACCTTC.

The V gene is TRBV29-1, the J gene TRBJ1-2; 9 nucleotides align to TRBD1. The CDR3 sequence is 15 residues long. Trimming cost V 7 bases and J 9 bases; bases outside gene matches: 18. The germline CDR1 and CDR2 sequences are SQVTM and ANQGSEA. The CDR3 DNA sequence: TGCAGCGCCTCCGGGACAGGGAGTCAAGCAGGGAGCTACACCTTC. Its protein product is CSASGTGSQAGSYTF.

This clone has a single count. The chain carries TRBV4-2 and TRBJ2-3, with D possibly matching TRBD2 (7 bases). This CDR3 spans 16 amino acids. Looked up from germline, CDR1 is LGHNA and CDR2 is YNFKEQ. Trimming stripped 4 bases from V and 2 bases from J, with 16 bases between. The CDR3 region has the DNA TGTGCCAGCAGCCTAGGGTTCGGGGGGCCCACAGATACGCAGTATTTT. It translates to CASSLGFGGPTDTQYF.